This T cell receptor (beta chain) was profiled in a study of shared clonotypes between healthy human individuals (dated by TCRdb to 2018 to 2021). Looking at the study overall: A couple of women and a few men aged 18 to 49 years were included in the cohort. Leukapheresis yielded between about 0.8 and 8.9 billion PBMCs per donor. To estimate repertoire size and how much clonotype sharing occurs between individuals, the study deeply sequenced the blood TCR repertoires of five healthy adults. For each donor, three plates each were used for CD4 naive and CD4 memory, two plates were used for CD8 naive, and one plate was used for CD8 memory. Different laboratories and diverse techniques were used to prepare libraries and sequence TCR repertoires, to increase sequencing depth and limit assay-specific biases. What the research found in general, with its limitations: Rarefaction of sorted-subset datasets indicated incomplete sequencing despite the large sequencing depth. Only blood was sampled, and tissue TCR repertoires likely differ from those in blood. Pairwise subsampling led to the expectation that sequencing depth would affect the degree of clonotype sharing among donors. Across four donors, approximately 4.6% of naive CD4, roughly 3.8% of naive CD8, about 2% of memory CD4, and approximately 0.42% of memory CD8 clonotypes were shared. Estimated clonotype richness was generally larger for naive than for memory subsets. Higher generation probabilities were observed for clonotypes shared by all four sorted-subset donors than for non-shared clonotypes. The small number of donors limited the genetic and exposure-history diversity represented.

About this clone itself: The clone's antigen remains unknown. Per-base qualities were not stored, and no clone one base away is much larger.

Trimming removed 6 bases from V and 3 bases from J, leaving 18 bases between the germline ends. For CDR1 and CDR2, the germline V gene (reference sequence) lists MNHEY and SMNVEV. The CDR3 measures 15 amino acids from cysteine to phenylalanine. The DNA shown is the 45-base CDR3, in frame from base 1. The donors were healthy, HIV-negative adults with no recently reported acute infections or vaccinations. Every donor was a Caucasian adult residing in Nashville, Tennessee, USA. CD4+ T cells were enriched through magnetic negative selection, after which naive cells were positively selected on CD45RA and the remaining negative fraction served as the memory subset. Blood was collected by leukapheresis, and PBMCs were isolated by Ficoll-Histopaque density gradient centrifugation and then cryopreserved in liquid nitrogen vapor phase. Purity and quantity of every magnetically sorted T cell population were checked by analytical flow cytometry. Each sorted fraction had its genomic DNA isolated and then quantified by UV absorbance on a Nanodrop 2000c.

Using the deep immunoSEQ assay, TCR CDR3 regions were amplified from genomic DNA by multiplex PCR. Extracted genomic DNA from each cell subset was spread evenly across all wells of several immunoSEQ 96-well plates, with each plate serving as a replicate. Each replicate PCR for sorted subsets received around 0.2 ug genomic DNA, equal to tens of thousands of T cell genomes. The purified libraries were quantified using a Qubit 3.0 fluorometer, sized with a Bioanalyzer 2100, and then quantified again using the KAPA Library Quantification kit. Every immunoSEQ 96-well plate was sequenced on a separate single-read 150-cycle Illumina NextSeq 550 flow cell. On the authors' methods: Because the immunoSEQ output held only junctional sequences and lacked quality scores, the filtering could not match the filtering applied to full-length reads. To assign V/J genes and CDR3, sequences were annotated using PyIR, a Python wrapper for IgBLAST v1.9, with IMGT germline references. Reads with weak V/J assignments (E-value above 1e-6), missing CDR3, stop codons, out-of-frame junctions, or ambiguous translated residues were removed. V3J clonotypes were defined as sequences sharing an identical inferred V gene, J gene, and CDR3 amino acid sequence. Percentage overlap between repertoires was calculated by dividing the number of shared unique clonotypes by the size of the smaller repertoire. RTK rarefaction, the Chao1 estimator, and Recon v2.1 estimates of unobserved clonotypes were used to assess repertoire richness. For all TCRbeta clonotypes obtained by the gDNA method from a few donors, generation probabilities were computed with OLGA. TCRdb's version of the immuneACCESS table is confined to in-frame rearrangements and falls short of the full clone set. An unresolved V gene accounts for under half of the shortfall where checked; the remainder is of unknown origin. V and J calls plus clone size are reproduced from that table; the DNA served to infer D and trimming. The sample data list approximately 1.1 million clones, and around 78% of these were observed just once. 0.4% to 0.55% of the sample is held by the ten biggest clonotypes.

What was sequenced was memory CD4+ T cells from PBMCs. Read against the paper, the sample's cell subset or site label means: CD45RA-negative fraction. The source of this sequence is a man aged 18 to 29 in good health. Some clones in this sample may be carry-over from other donors' samples. The rearrangement combines TRBV27 with TRBJ2-7; tentative D gene TRBD2, with 6 bases matching. The CDR3 reads CASSRSAGGLYEQYF. DNA sequence: TGTGCCAGCAGCCGGTCAGCGGGCGGTCTCTACGAGCAGTACTTC.